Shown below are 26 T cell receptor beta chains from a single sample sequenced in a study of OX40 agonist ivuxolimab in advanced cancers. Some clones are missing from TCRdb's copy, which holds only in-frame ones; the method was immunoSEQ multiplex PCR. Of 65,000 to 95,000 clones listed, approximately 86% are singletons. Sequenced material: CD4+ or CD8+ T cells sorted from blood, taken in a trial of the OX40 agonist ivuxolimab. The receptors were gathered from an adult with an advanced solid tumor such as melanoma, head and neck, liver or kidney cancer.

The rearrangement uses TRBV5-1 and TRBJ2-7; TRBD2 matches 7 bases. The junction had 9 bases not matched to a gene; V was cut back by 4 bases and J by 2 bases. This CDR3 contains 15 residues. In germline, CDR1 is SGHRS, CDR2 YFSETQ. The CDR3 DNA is TGCGCCAGCAGCCGAACCGGGACTACTACCTACGAGCAGTACTTC. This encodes CASSRTGTTTYEQYF.

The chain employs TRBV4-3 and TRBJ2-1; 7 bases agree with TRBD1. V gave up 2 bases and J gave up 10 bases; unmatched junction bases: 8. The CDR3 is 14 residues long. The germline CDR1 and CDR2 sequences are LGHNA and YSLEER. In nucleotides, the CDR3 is TGCGCCAGCAGCCAAAACAACAGGGGCGGAGAGCAGTTCTTC. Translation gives CASSQNNRGGEQFF.

The CDR3 nucleotides read TGTGCCAGCTCACGACAGGGATTTACCGGCACAGATACGCAGTATTTT. This translates into CASSRQGFTGTDTQYF. The rearrangement links TRBV7-3 to TRBJ2-3, with 7 bases that match TRBD1. The CDR3 spans 16 residues. Germline values: CDR1 SGHTA, CDR2 FQGTGA. Trimming at V came to 8 bases and at J to 1 base, leaving 12 bases not matched to a gene.

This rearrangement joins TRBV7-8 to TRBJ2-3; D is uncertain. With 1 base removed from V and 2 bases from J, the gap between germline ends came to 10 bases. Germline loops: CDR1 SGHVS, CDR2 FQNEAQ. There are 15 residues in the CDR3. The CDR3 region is CASSLEGSNTDTQYF. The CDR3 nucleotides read TGTGCCAGCAGCTTAGAGGGTAGCAACACAGATACGCAGTATTTT.

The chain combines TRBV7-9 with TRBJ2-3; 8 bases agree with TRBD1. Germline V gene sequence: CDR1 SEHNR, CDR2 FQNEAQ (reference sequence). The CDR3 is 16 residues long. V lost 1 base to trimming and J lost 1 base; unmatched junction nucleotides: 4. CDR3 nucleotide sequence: TGTGCCAGCAGCTTAGGCCGGACAGGGCGCACAGATACGCAGTATTTT. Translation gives CASSLGRTGRTDTQYF.

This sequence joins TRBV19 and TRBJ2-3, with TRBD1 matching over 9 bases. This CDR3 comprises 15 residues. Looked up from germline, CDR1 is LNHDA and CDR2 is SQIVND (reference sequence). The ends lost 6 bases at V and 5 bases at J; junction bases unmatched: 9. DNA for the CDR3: TGTGCCAGTAGGACCGGGACAGGGTTACAAGATACGCAGTATTTT. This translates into CASRTGTGLQDTQYF.

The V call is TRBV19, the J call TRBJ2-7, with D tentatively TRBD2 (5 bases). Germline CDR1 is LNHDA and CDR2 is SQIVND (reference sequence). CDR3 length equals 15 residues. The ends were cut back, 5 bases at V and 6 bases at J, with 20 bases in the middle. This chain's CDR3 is CASSPPRRTPSEQYF. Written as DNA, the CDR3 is TGTGCCAGTAGTCCCCCCCGGAGGACCCCCTCCGAGCAGTACTTC.

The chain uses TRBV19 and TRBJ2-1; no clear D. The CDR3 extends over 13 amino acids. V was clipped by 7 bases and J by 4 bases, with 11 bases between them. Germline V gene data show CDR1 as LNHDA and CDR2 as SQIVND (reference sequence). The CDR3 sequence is CASTFTDYNEQFF. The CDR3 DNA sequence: TGTGCCAGTACCTTTACAGATTACAATGAGCAGTTCTTC. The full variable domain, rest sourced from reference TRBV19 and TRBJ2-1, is DGGITQSPKYLFRKEGQNVTLSCEQNLNHDAMYWYRQDPGQGLRLIYYSQIVNDFQKGDIAEGYSVSREKKESFPLTVTSAQKNPTAFYLCASTFTDYNEQFFGPGTRLTVL.

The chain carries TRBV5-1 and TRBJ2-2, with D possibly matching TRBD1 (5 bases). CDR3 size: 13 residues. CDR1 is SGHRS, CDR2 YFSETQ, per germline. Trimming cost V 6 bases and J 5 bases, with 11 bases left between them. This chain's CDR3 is CASTREYTGELFF. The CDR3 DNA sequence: TGCGCCAGCACCAGGGAATATACCGGGGAGCTGTTTTTT.

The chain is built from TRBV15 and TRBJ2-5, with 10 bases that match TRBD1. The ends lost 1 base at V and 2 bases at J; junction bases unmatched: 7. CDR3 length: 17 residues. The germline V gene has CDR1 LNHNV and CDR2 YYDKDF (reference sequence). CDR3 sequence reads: CATSRVRTGGLQETQYF. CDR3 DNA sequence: TGTGCCACCAGCAGAGTAAGGACAGGGGGGCTGCAAGAGACCCAGTACTTC.

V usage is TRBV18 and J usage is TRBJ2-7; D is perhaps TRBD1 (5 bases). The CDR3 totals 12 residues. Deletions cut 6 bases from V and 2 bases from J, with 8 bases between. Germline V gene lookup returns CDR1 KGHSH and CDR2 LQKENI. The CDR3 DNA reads TGTGCCAGCTCCGACAGAACCTACGAGCAGTACTTC. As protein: CASSDRTYEQYF.

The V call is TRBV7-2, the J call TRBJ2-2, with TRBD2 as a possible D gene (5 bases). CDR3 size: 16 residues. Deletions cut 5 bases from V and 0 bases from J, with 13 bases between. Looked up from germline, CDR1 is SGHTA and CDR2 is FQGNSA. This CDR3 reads CASSPSDFPNTGELFF. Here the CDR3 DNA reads TGTGCCAGCAGCCCGTCGGACTTCCCGAACACCGGGGAGCTGTTTTTT.

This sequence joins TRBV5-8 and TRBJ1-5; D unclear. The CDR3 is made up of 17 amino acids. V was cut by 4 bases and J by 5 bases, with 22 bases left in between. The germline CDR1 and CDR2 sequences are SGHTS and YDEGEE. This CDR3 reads CASSQLWSQKGDQPQHF. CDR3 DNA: TGTGCCAGCAGCCAACTATGGAGCCAGAAGGGCGATCAGCCCCAGCATTTT.

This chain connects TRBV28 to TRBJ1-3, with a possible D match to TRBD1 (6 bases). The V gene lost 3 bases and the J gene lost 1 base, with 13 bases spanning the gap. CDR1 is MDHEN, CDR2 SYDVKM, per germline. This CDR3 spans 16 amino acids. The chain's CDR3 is CASSLGGRTSGNTIYF. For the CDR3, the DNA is TGTGCCAGCAGTTTGGGGGGGCGAACATCTGGAAACACCATATATTTT.

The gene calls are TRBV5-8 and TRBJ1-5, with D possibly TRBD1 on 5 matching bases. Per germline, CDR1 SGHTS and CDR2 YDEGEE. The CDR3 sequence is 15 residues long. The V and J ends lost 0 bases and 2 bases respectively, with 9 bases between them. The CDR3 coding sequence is TGTGCCAGCAGCTTGGAGGCAGGGCGCAATCAGCCCCAGCATTTT. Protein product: CASSLEAGRNQPQHF. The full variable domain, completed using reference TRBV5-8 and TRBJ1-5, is EAGVTQSPTHLIKTRGQQATLRCSPISGHTSVYWYQQALGLGLQFLLWYDEGEERNRGNFPPRFSGRQFPNYSSELNVNALELEDSALYLCASSLEAGRNQPQHFGDGTRLSIL.

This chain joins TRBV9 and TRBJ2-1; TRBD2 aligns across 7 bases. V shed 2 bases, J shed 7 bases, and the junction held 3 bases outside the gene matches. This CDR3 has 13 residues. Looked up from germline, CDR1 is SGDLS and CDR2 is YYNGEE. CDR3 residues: CASSVRGSNEQFF. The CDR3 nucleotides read TGTGCCAGCAGCGTTCGCGGGAGTAATGAGCAGTTCTTC.

CDR3 region: CASREGQVNTEAFF. CDR3 bases: TGTGCCAGCAGGGAGGGACAGGTGAACACTGAAGCTTTCTTT. The V gene is TRBV28, the J gene TRBJ1-1; 8 nucleotides line up with TRBD1. With V trimmed by 6 bases and J by 0 bases, 3 bases remained unmatched. The CDR3 runs 14 residues. The germline CDR1 and CDR2 sequences are MDHEN and SYDVKM.

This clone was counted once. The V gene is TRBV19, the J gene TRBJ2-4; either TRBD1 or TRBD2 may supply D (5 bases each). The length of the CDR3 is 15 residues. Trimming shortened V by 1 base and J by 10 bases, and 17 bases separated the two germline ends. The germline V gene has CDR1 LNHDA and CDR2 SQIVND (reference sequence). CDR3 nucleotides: TGTGCCAGTAGTATAGGAGGGGTTAAGGATGCGATTCAGTACTTC. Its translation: CASSIGGVKDAIQYF.

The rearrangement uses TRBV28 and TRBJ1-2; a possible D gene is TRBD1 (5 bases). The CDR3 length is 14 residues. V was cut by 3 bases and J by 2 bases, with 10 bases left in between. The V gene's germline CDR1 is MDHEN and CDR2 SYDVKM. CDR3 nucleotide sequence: TGTGCCAGCAGTTTCCATTCAGGGAACTATGGCTACACCTTC. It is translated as CASSFHSGNYGYTF.

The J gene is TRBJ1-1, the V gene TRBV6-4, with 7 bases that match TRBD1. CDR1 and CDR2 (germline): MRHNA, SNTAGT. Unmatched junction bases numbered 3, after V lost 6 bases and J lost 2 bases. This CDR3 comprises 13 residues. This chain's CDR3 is CASRRTGNTEAFF. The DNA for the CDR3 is TGTGCCAGCAGAAGGACAGGTAACACTGAAGCTTTCTTT.

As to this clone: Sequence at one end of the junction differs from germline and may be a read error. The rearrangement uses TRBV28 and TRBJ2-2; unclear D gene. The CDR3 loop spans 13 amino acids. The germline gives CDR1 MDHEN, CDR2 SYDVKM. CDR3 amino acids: CASSVANIGELFF. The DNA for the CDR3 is TGTGCCAGCAGTGTTGCGAACATCGGGGAGCTGTTTTTT.

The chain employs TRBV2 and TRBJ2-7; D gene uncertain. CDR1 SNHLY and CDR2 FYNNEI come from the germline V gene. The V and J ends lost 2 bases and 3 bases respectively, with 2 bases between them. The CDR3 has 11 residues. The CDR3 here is CASSEYYEQYF. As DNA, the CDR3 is TGTGCCAGCAGTGAATACTACGAGCAGTACTTC.

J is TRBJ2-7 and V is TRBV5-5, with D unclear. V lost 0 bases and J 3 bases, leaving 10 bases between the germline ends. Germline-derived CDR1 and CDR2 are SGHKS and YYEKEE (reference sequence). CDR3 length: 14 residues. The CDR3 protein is CASSLVGTRYEQYF. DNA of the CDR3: TGTGCCAGCAGCTTGGTTGGCACCCGCTACGAGCAGTACTTC.

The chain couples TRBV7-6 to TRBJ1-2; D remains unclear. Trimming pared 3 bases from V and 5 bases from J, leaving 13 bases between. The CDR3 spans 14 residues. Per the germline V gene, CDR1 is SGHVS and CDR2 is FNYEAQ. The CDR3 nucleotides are TGTGCCAGCAGCTTCGATGACCGAAGGTATGGCTACACCTTC. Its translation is CASSFDDRRYGYTF.

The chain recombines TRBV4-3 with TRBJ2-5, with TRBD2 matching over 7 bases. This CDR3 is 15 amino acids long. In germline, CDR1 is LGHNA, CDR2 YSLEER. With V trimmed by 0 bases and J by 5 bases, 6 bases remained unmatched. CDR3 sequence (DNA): TGCGCCAGCAGCCAAGAATTGCGGGAGTGGGAGACCCAGTACTTC. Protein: CASSQELREWETQYF.

The CDR3 bases are TGTGCCAGTAGTCTTCAAGCCGGGACTGGGGCCTACGAGCAGTACTTC. It is translated as CASSLQAGTGAYEQYF. The chain combines TRBV19 with TRBJ2-7; D might be TRBD2 (6 bases). The CDR3 sequence is 16 residues long. V gave up 5 bases and J gave up 2 bases, with 19 bases separating them. Germline CDR1 and CDR2: LNHDA and SQIVND (reference sequence).